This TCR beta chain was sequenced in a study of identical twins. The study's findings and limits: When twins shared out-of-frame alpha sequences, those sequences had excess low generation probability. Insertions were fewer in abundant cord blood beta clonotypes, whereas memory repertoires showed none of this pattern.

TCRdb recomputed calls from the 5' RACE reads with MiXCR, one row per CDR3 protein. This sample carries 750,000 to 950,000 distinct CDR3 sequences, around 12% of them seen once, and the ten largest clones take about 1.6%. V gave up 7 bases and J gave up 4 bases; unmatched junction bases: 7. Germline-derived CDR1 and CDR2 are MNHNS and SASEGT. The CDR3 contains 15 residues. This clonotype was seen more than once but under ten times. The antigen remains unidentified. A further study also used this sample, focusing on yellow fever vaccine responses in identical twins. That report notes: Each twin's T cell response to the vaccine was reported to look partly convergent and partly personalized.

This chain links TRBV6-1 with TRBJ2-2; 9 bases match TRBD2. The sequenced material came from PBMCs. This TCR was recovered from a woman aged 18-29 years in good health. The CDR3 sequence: CASNIAGAGTGELFF. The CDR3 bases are TGTGCCAGCAATATAGCGGGAGCGGGCACCGGGGAGCTGTTTTTT.